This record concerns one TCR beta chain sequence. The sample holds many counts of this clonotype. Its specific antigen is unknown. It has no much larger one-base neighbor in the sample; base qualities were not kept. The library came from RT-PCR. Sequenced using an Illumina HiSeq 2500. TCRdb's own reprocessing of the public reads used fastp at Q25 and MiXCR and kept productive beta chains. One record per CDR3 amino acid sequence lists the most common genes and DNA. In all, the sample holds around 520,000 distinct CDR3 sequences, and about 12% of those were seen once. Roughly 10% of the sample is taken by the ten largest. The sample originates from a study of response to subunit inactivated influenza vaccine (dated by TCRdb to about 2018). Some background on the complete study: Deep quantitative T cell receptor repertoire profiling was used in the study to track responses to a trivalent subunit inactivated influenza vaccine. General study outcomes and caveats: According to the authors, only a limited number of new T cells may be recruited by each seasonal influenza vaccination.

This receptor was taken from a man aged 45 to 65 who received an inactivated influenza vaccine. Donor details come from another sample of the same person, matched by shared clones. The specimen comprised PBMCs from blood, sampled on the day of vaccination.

The bases are TGTGCCAGCAGCCGCGACAGCCTCACTGAAGCTTTCTTT. The translation is CASSRDSLTEAFF. The V and J segments used are TRBV12-3 or TRBV12-4 and TRBJ1-1; TRBD1 is a possible D gene, resting on 5 matching bases. Trimming costs V 6 bases and J 4 bases, and their ends lie 12 bases apart. The CDR3, from cysteine to phenylalanine, totals 13 residues. The read is trimmed to its CDR3 DNA, 39 bases read in frame from base 1.